This T cell receptor beta chain comes out of a study of CD8 T cells in ankylosing spondylitis. The study, taken as a whole, reports: The study looked at matched synovial fluid samples from ankylosing spondylitis patients. Disease-linked clones were reported to be significantly enriched there.

With regard to this clonotype: Its antigen is currently unknown.

TCRdb fed the 5' RACE reads into MiXCR, producing one record per CDR3 protein. This sample carries fewer than 250,000 distinct CDR3 sequences, around 32% of them seen once, and the ten largest clones take roughly 4%. The CDR3 has 15 residues. Deletions cut 5 bases from V and 5 bases from J, with 18 bases between. This sequence originates from a male donor with ankylosing spondylitis or in good health (not recorded which). Material: blood, either unsorted or a sorted T cell fraction (not recorded which). The genes are TRBV12-3 or TRBV12-4 and TRBJ2-5; a weak D match, TRBD1 (5 bases). The CDR3 protein is CASSPTTDPGETQYF. CDR3 sequence (DNA): TGTGCCAGCAGTCCCACCACGGATCCAGGGGAGACCCAGTACTTC.